This T cell receptor beta chain was recorded in a study of T cell repertoires in urothelial bladder cancer. Overall study context: Three lesions each were cT0, cTa, cT1, and cT2 or greater.

TCRdb's copy holds only in-frame clones and misses some; the assay was immunoSEQ multiplex PCR. The table includes thousands of clones, around 74% detected once. Germline CDR1 SGHTA, CDR2 FQGNSA. The V and J ends lost 0 bases and 5 bases respectively, with 11 bases between them. The CDR3 covers 15 residues. Study observations and caveats: Benign specimens had a median approximately 11% infiltrating lymphocyte percentage. In carcinoma specimens, a single clone made up to roughly 17% of infiltrating lymphocytes.

This clone has a single count. The antigen remains undetermined. What was sequenced was tumor-infiltrating cells from bladder cancer. The chain has TRBV7-2 and TRBJ2-1; weak D call: TRBD1 (5 bases). This receptor was taken from a human donor with urothelial carcinoma. CDR3 nucleotide sequence: TGTGCCAGCAGCTTAGCACCTATGGGGCACAATGAGCAGTTCTTC. Translating it yields CASSLAPMGHNEQFF.